This entry lists 28 T cell receptor beta chains sequenced from one sample in a study of human T cells and chemical hapten exposure. TCRdb passed the RACE reads through MiXCR, listing each CDR3 protein once. The repertoire has fewer than 200,000 distinct CDR3 sequences, approximately 30% of them found once; the top ten carry about 2.1%. Time point noted: patch test 3, about 24 weeks after DPC sensitization. Sample treatment: therapeutic diphenylcyclopropenone sensitization with weekly scalp DPC. The sequenced sample was whole blood, obtained in connection with sensitization to the hapten diphenylcyclopropenone (DPC). The receptors here all came from a woman aged 18-30 years with alopecia areata. Some clones in this sample may be carry-over from other donors' samples.

This clonotype was observed at least ten times. The V gene is TRBV5-1, the J gene TRBJ1-1, with D tentatively TRBD1 (6 bases). Germline loops: CDR1 SGHRS, CDR2 YFSETQ. V was pared by 5 bases and J by 8 bases, with 10 bases between. CDR3 length: 11 residues. The CDR3 region is CASRTGTEAFF. The CDR3 DNA sequence: TGCGCCAGCAGAACAGGGACAGAAGCTTTCTTT.

The CDR3 sequence: CASSQGAWGDNEQFF. For the CDR3, the DNA is TGCGCCAGCAGCCAAGGGGCGTGGGGAGACAATGAGCAGTTCTTC. The V and J genes are TRBV4-3 and TRBJ2-1; TRBD2 is a possible D gene (5 bases). Germline CDR1 reads LGHNA; CDR2 reads YSLEER. The V end was cut by 1 base, the J end by 5 bases, with 12 bases between. This CDR3 contains 15 residues.

V and J are TRBV4-2 and TRBJ2-1; D not resolved. Germline V gene data show CDR1 as LGHNA and CDR2 as YNFKEQ. V was cut by 0 bases and J by 1 base, with 10 bases left in between. The CDR3 extends over 16 amino acids. CDR3 coding DNA: TGTGCCAGCAGCCAAGATGGAAGGCAATCCTACAATGAGCAGTTCTTC. This sequence encodes CASSQDGRQSYNEQFF.

This clonotype was detected only a few times. The chain employs TRBV18 and TRBJ1-1, with 10 bases matching TRBD1. The germline CDR1 and CDR2 sequences are KGHSH and LQKENI. The CDR3 is 14 amino acids. Trimming cost V 3 bases and J 4 bases; bases outside gene matches: 2. The CDR3 here is CASSPGQGTTEAFF. DNA of the CDR3: TGTGCCAGCTCACCGGGACAGGGGACCACTGAAGCTTTCTTT.

The sample holds a few counts of this clonotype. CDR3 loop: CASSSSAYTQYF. The CDR3, as DNA: TGTGCCAGCAGTTCATCGGCTTATACGCAGTATTTT. This chain links TRBV6-2 or TRBV6-3 with TRBJ2-3; D call uncertain. Germline CDR1 MNHEY, CDR2 SVGEGT. The CDR3 covers 12 residues. V was cut by 4 bases and J by 7 bases, with 9 bases left in between.

V gene TRBV7-6 combines with J gene TRBJ2-7; no definite D call. CDR3 length equals 13 residues. In germline, CDR1 is SGHVS, CDR2 FNYEAQ. Trimming pared 1 base from V and 7 bases from J, leaving 11 bases between. The CDR3 is CASSLVNWQEQYF. The CDR3 DNA is TGTGCCAGCAGCTTAGTGAACTGGCAAGAGCAGTACTTC.

The V and J genes are TRBV20-1 and TRBJ2-1; D is possibly TRBD2 (6 bases). Germline CDR1 and CDR2: DFQATT and SNEGSKA (reference sequence). The CDR3 runs to 14 residues. The ends were cut back, 6 bases at V and 3 bases at J, with 15 bases in the middle. DNA of the CDR3: TGCAGTGCGCTAATAGGACTACACTACAATGAGCAGTTCTTC. Translating it yields CSALIGLHYNEQFF.

The genes are TRBV10-3 and TRBJ1-2; D might be TRBD1 (5 bases). Trimming removed 6 bases at V and 6 bases at J, with 17 bases between. Germline V gene sequence: CDR1 ENHRY, CDR2 SYGVKD. This CDR3 is built from 14 residues. The CDR3 loop reads CAISRQSETDGYTF. CDR3 bases: TGTGCCATCAGCCGACAGTCAGAAACGGATGGCTACACCTTC.

The genes are TRBV10-3 and TRBJ2-1, with 9 bases identical to TRBD1. This CDR3 spans 14 amino acids. V lost 2 bases, J lost 7 bases, and 3 bases stayed unmatched. Germline CDR1 and CDR2: ENHRY and SYGVKD. CDR3 sequence (DNA): TGTGCCATCAGTGAGCCGGGACAGGGAAATGAGCAGTTCTTC. Its protein product is CAISEPGQGNEQFF.

The chain joins TRBV9 to TRBJ1-1, with TRBD1 matching 7 bases. The CDR3 contains 14 residues. From germline, CDR1 is SGDLS and CDR2 YYNGEE. Losses at the gene ends were 4 bases for V and 7 bases for J; bases not matched to a gene: 10. The CDR3 nucleotides read TGTGCCAGCAGCCACACCGACAGGGAGATTGAAGCTTTCTTT. This gives the protein CASSHTDREIEAFF. Looking up the rest from reference TRBV9 and TRBJ1-1 gives the full variable domain: DSGVTQTPKHLITATGQRVTLRCSPRSGDLSVYWYQQSLDQGLQFLIQYYNGEERAKGNILERFSAQQFPDLHSELNLSSLELGDSALYFCASSHTDREIEAFFGQGTRLTVV.

This chain joins TRBV4-2 and TRBJ1-5; perhaps TRBD1 as D (5 bases). Trimming shortened V by 5 bases and J by 1 base, and 12 bases separated the two germline ends. CDR3 length: 15 residues. CDR1 and CDR2 (germline): LGHNA, YNFKEQ. The CDR3 spells CASSSTVLSNQPQHF. The CDR3 DNA reads TGTGCCAGCAGCTCGACAGTCCTCAGCAATCAGCCCCAGCATTTT.

This clonotype occurred a few times. J is TRBJ2-1 and V is TRBV6-2 or TRBV6-3; 9 positions match TRBD2. This CDR3 spans 15 amino acids. The V gene's germline CDR1 is MNHEY and CDR2 SVGEGT. V trimming: 5 bases; J trimming: 1 base; junction bases outside the gene matches: 3. The CDR3 DNA reads as TGTGCCAGCAGTATAGCGGGAGCGTCCTACAATGAGCAGTTCTTC. It specifies CASSIAGASYNEQFF.

The gene calls are TRBV9 and TRBJ2-2; D gene ambiguous. Germline V CDR1 and CDR2: SGDLS, YYNGEE. Between the trimmed V and J ends, which lost 0 bases and 1 base, there was a span of 7 bases. The CDR3 covers 15 residues. The CDR3 reads CASSVVVQNTGELFF. In nucleotides, the CDR3 is TGTGCCAGCAGCGTAGTTGTACAGAACACCGGGGAGCTGTTTTTT.

This chain connects TRBV20-1 to TRBJ1-2, with a weak D call TRBD1 (6 bases). Germline V gene lookup returns CDR1 DFQATT and CDR2 SNEGSKA (reference sequence). The CDR3 runs to 12 residues. Trimming removed 6 bases at V and 4 bases at J, with 12 bases between. The DNA for the CDR3 is TGCAGTGCCCCAGAGGGGGTCTATGGCTACACCTTC. Translation gives CSAPEGVYGYTF.

The chain couples TRBV4-3 to TRBJ2-3; D gene ambiguous. The CDR3 is 14 residues long. Germline assignment: CDR1 LGHNA and CDR2 YSLEER. Trimming cost V 0 bases and J 3 bases, with 7 bases left between them. The CDR3 DNA is TGCGCCAGCAGCCAAGACGCGACGACAGATACGCAGTATTTT. Translated, it gives CASSQDATTDTQYF.

This chain uses TRBV7-2 with TRBJ1-3, with D perhaps TRBD1 (6 bases). The CDR3 covers 14 residues. In germline, CDR1 is SGHTA, CDR2 FQGNSA. V gave up 5 bases and J gave up 3 bases, with 11 bases separating them. The CDR3 loop reads CASSVQGFGNTIYF. CDR3 nucleotide sequence: TGTGCCAGCAGCGTACAGGGCTTTGGAAACACCATATATTTT.

This clonotype occurred a few times. CDR3 DNA: TGTGCCAGCAGCCCCTCGATTCTAGCGGGGGGGCGTGAGACCCAGTACTTC. Its translation: CASSPSILAGGRETQYF. V is TRBV7-2 and J is TRBJ2-5; 12 nucleotides line up with TRBD2. Germline assignment: CDR1 SGHTA and CDR2 FQGNSA. V shed 5 bases, J shed 5 bases, and the junction held 12 bases outside the gene matches. The CDR3 contains 17 residues.

This clonotype turned up a few times. The genes are TRBV4-1 and TRBJ1-5, with D unclear. Germline V gene data show CDR1 as MGHRA and CDR2 as YSYEKL. V lost 1 base and J 6 bases, leaving 7 bases between the germline ends. The CDR3 runs to 13 residues. DNA of the CDR3: TGCGCCAGCAGCCAAGTGTGGGTTCAGCCCCAGCATTTT. Translating gives CASSQVWVQPQHF.

The rearrangement links TRBV19 to TRBJ1-5, with D perhaps TRBD1 (6 bases). V was trimmed by 7 bases and J by 5 bases, leaving 18 bases between them. The CDR3 sequence is 15 residues long. The germline CDR1 and CDR2 sequences are LNHDA and SQIVND (reference sequence). The DNA of the CDR3 is TGTGCCAGTACCCCCTCGGCAGGGGACCATCAGCCCCAGCATTTT. As protein: CASTPSAGDHQPQHF.

CDR3 region: CASSSRWTGEQYF. DNA for the CDR3: TGTGCCAGCAGCTCAAGATGGACTGGCGAGCAGTACTTC. The chain has TRBV7-2 and TRBJ2-7; TRBD2 is a possible D gene (5 bases). Germline V lookup: CDR1 SGHTA, CDR2 FQGNSA. The CDR3 runs to 13 residues. Deletions cut 4 bases from V and 6 bases from J, with 13 bases between.

This clonotype has only a few counts. CDR3 bases: TGCGCCAGCAGCTTGCTAGCGGGAGGATACAATGAGCAGTTCTTC. This encodes CASSLLAGGYNEQFF. V and J are TRBV5-1 and TRBJ2-1; 11 bases agree with TRBD2. This CDR3 comprises 15 residues. Looked up from germline, CDR1 is SGHRS and CDR2 is YFSETQ. The V segment lost 1 base and the J segment 4 bases; nucleotides outside the gene matches: 1.

The CDR3 protein is CAWRHRDRGPRENTEAFF. The CDR3 DNA reads TGTGCCTGGAGGCACCGGGACAGGGGTCCCCGGGAGAACACTGAAGCTTTCTTT. The J gene is TRBJ1-1, the V gene TRBV30; 10 nucleotides line up with TRBD1. With V trimmed by 3 bases and J by 1 base, 14 bases remained unmatched. The CDR3 has 18 amino acids. Per the germline V gene, CDR1 is GTSNPN and CDR2 is SVGIG (reference sequence). Full variable domain (rest looked up from reference TRBV30 and TRBJ1-1): SQTIHQWPATLVQPVGSPLSLECTVEGTSNPNLYWYRQAAGRGLQLLFYSVGIGQISSEVPQNLSASRPQDRQFILSSKKLLLSDSGFYLCAWRHRDRGPRENTEAFFGQGTRLTVV.

In its sample, this clonotype was seen a few times. The rearrangement links TRBV25-1 to TRBJ1-1; 9 nucleotides line up with TRBD1. The V and J ends lost 4 bases and 5 bases, in that order; junction bases with no gene match: 14. The CDR3 length is 17 residues. Germline V gives CDR1 MGHDK, CDR2 SYGVNS. In nucleotides, the CDR3 is TGTGCCAGCAGTGGAGGAACAGGGGGCGTGAGGGGGACTGAAGCTTTCTTT. Translating it yields CASSGGTGGVRGTEAFF.

The J gene is TRBJ2-6, the V gene TRBV9; no reliable D call. Looked up from germline, CDR1 is SGDLS and CDR2 is YYNGEE. The CDR3 spans 16 residues. V lost 3 bases and J 2 bases, leaving 12 bases between the germline ends. CDR3 DNA sequence: TGTGCCAGCAGCGACCGTCTCGACACTGGGGCCAACGTCCTGACTTTC. Amino acid sequence: CASSDRLDTGANVLTF.

In its sample, this clonotype was seen a few times. The chain couples TRBV6-5 to TRBJ2-1; a possible D gene is TRBD2 (6 bases). The CDR3 is made up of 17 amino acids. Germline CDR1 and CDR2: MNHEY and SVGAGI. V was clipped by 2 bases and J by 3 bases, with 17 bases between them. For the CDR3, the DNA is TGTGCCAGCAGTTACCCCCCACCAGCGGGCATCTACAATGAGCAGTTCTTC. The encoded protein is CASSYPPPAGIYNEQFF.

The J gene is TRBJ2-7, the V gene TRBV15; TRBD1 matches 7 bases. The V and J ends lost 5 bases and 2 bases, in that order; junction bases with no gene match: 3. In germline, CDR1 is LNHNV, CDR2 YYDKDF (reference sequence). The CDR3 is made up of 13 amino acids. CDR3 amino acids: CATSRDRTYEQYF. For the CDR3, the DNA is TGTGCCACCAGCCGGGACAGAACCTACGAGCAGTACTTC.

The chain couples TRBV19 to TRBJ2-2; D may match TRBD1 or TRBD2 (6 bases each). Trimming removed 0 bases at V and 16 bases at J, with 15 bases between. The CDR3 consists of 13 residues. In germline, CDR1 is LNHDA, CDR2 SQIVND (reference sequence). The CDR3 is CASSIDPGGSRFF. CDR3 nucleotide sequence: TGTGCCAGTAGTATAGATCCCGGGGGCAGTCGGTTTTTT. The whole variable domain, filled in from reference TRBV19 and TRBJ2-2, reads DGGITQSPKYLFRKEGQNVTLSCEQNLNHDAMYWYRQDPGQGLRLIYYSQIVNDFQKGDIAEGYSVSREKKESFPLTVTSAQKNPTAFYLCASSIDPGGSRFFGEGSRLTVL.

This clonotype occurred a few times. The chain couples TRBV7-2 to TRBJ2-4; 10 bases line up with TRBD2. Germline assignment: CDR1 SGHTA and CDR2 FQGNSA. The ends lost 11 bases at V and 9 bases at J; junction bases unmatched: 10. The CDR3 covers 13 residues. For the CDR3, the DNA is TGTGCCGGATCGACTAGCGGGCGGGGCATTCAGTACTTC. Protein: CAGSTSGRGIQYF.